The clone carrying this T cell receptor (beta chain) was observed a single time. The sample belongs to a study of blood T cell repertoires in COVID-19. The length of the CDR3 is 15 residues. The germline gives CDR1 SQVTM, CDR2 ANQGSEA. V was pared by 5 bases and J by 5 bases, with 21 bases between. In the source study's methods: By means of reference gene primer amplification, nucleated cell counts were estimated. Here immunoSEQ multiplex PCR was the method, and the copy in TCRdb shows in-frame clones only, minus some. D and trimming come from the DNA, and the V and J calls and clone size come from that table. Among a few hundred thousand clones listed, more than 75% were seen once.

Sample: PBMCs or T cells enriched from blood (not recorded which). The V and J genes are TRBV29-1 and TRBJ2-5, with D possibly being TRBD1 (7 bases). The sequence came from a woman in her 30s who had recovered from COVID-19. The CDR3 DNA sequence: TGCAGCGTTTTCAAAAACAGGGGAGGTTCGGAGACCCAGTACTTC. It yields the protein CSVFKNRGGSETQYF.